The source of this T cell receptor beta chain is a study of T cells after yellow fever vaccination. Broader study findings: Compared with primary, the secondary response was weaker and peaked at day 5, not 15. The bulk population could contribute abundant contaminating clonotypes to FACS-sorted repertoires.

Germline assignment: CDR1 KGHDR and CDR2 SFDVKD. The V segment lost 4 bases and the J segment 5 bases; nucleotides outside the gene matches: 7. The CDR3 runs 15 residues. Template switching with 5'RACE generated the TCR cDNA and added a universal primer site and UMIs. TCRdb processed the 5' RACE reads anew with MiXCR; each CDR3 protein has one entry. The sample consists of approximately 550,000 distinct CDR3 sequences, about 19% of them appearing once. This clonotype was counted between two and nine times. The antigen remains undetermined. The material sequenced was PBMCs, taken 15 days after the yellow fever booster vaccination. The chain has TRBV24-1 and TRBJ2-5; 9 positions match TRBD1. The receptor's source is a man aged 25-45 years who received the YFV17D yellow fever vaccine. CDR3 amino acids: CATSEAGTGKETQYF. The CDR3 DNA reads as TGTGCCACCAGTGAAGCCGGGACAGGGAAGGAGACCCAGTACTTC.